These T cell receptor beta chains were read from a single sample in a study of T cell repertoires in cytomegalovirus infection. TCRdb recomputed calls from the reads with MiXCR, one row per CDR3 protein. Among around 450,000 distinct CDR3 sequences, roughly 30% were seen once, and the ten largest hold approximately 13%. Specimen: PBMCs. These receptors all stem from a human donor in good health (CMV status not recorded). Some clones in this sample may be carry-over from other donors' samples. Each CDR3 is given with its conserved first and last residue.

TRBJ2-7 TRBV27 CASSLSEQGSYEQYF
TRBJ2-7 TRBV4-2 CASSQGADVTRGEQYF
TRBJ2-7 TRBV4-1 CASSVGQGGLYEQYF
TRBJ2-1 TRBV7-6 CASSLPIAGTGGGEQFF
TRBJ2-1 TRBV24-1 CATSDPRSESYNEQFF
TRBJ1-2 TRBV7-8 CASSVRARRNNYGYTF
TRBJ2-4 TRBV7-2 CASSVGGGSKNIQYF
TRBJ1-6 TRBV25-1 CASSGGQGSPLHF
TRBJ2-7 TRBV6-1 CASSLFAPVFDGGTNYEQYF
TRBJ2-5 TRBV6-6 CASSYFGGEETQYF
TRBJ2-7 TRBV4-1 CASSHPGQGDSYEQYF
TRBJ1-6 TRBV7-2 CASSLLREGSPLHF
TRBJ1-1 TRBV7-2 CASNRGGADTEAFF
TRBJ1-4 TRBV12-3/TRBV12-4 CASRTRRQLNEKLFF
TRBJ1-6 TRBV12-3/TRBV12-4 CASSLFGDSPLHF
TRBJ2-5 TRBV6-6 CASSYMGGGNQETQYF
TRBJ2-1 TRBV6-6 CASSYSPGTKQFF
TRBJ2-5 TRBV9 CASSVEGRRSETQYF
TRBJ2-7 TRBV10-3 CAISESTTVVTSYEQYF
TRBJ2-5 TRBV11-2 CASSRIRQVAGETQYF
TRBJ2-5 TRBV7-2 CASSLAPGSGQETQYF
TRBJ2-7 TRBV29-1 CSVRRGNHEQYF
TRBJ2-2 TRBV28 CASSRTGWNTGELFF
TRBJ2-5 TRBV29-1 CSVSQPTGETQYF
TRBJ1-1 TRBV7-2 CASSTWGGNTEAFF
TRBJ1-2 TRBV6-6 CASSYIVGDYGYTF
TRBJ1-4 TRBV6-1 CASSEEWAAFATNEKLFF
TRBJ2-7 TRBV6-5 CASSYTLGTDYEQYF
TRBJ2-1 TRBV5-4 CASSHDLASDEQFF
TRBJ2-7 TRBV7-2 CASSPGRQSSYEQYF
TRBJ1-5 TRBV18 CASSPTGGSNQPQHF
TRBJ1-2 TRBV20-1 CSAVGTGGVYGYTF
TRBJ2-7 TRBV7-2 CASSPQGVYSYEQYF
TRBJ2-3 TRBV27 CASNRDRATDTQYF
TRBJ2-7 TRBV10-3 CAISESSGGRSSYEQYF
TRBJ1-1 TRBV10-3 CAISEVQEMNTEAFF
TRBJ2-3 TRBV11-2 CASSSIPPDTQYF
TRBJ2-1 TRBV4-2 CASSQESPTGANNEQFF
TRBJ2-3 TRBV20-1 CSASGHQGHSTSTDTQYF
TRBJ2-7 TRBV4-3 CASSQGPGQGYEQYF
TRBJ2-5 TRBV5-4 CASSVSEGEWVETQYF
TRBJ2-3 TRBV6-1 CASSEMTSGVLTDTQYF
TRBJ1-1 TRBV5-1 CASSSGRSYQAFF
TRBJ2-3 TRBV7-2 CASSLGYGYQDTQYF
TRBJ2-3 TRBV6-5 CASSYSKVSQLSDTQYF
TRBJ1-5 TRBV20-1 CSASRNRDRNQPQHF
TRBJ2-5 TRBV28 CASRTSGGRETQYF
TRBJ1-1 TRBV6-6 CASSRWDRQYEAFF
TRBJ1-1 TRBV7-8 CASSSASGETEAFF
TRBJ1-4 TRBV7-8 CASSLAGLANEKLFF
TRBJ1-2 TRBV7-2 CASGNGPTGYTF
TRBJ1-5 TRBV28 CASSLGGLEDQPQHF
TRBJ1-6 TRBV6-1 CASMIRQVNSPLHF
TRBJ1-3 TRBV11-2 CASSFSTPGRRISGNTIYF
TRBJ2-7 TRBV7-8 CASSITSGGHYEQYF
TRBJ1-3 TRBV6-1 CASSRDRASGNTIYF
TRBJ2-6 TRBV6-2/TRBV6-3 CASSYNRVSGANVLTF
TRBJ2-1 TRBV19 CASSIDPGQAINEQFF